This TCR beta chain was recorded in a study of blood T cells in healthy people across ages (dated by TCRdb to 2015 to 2017). Background for the entire study: Template switching captured roughly one uniquely barcoded TCR beta cDNA molecule per two T cells in model experiments. To track age-related changes in TCR beta repertoire diversity, the study relied on deep sequencing normalized with unique cDNA molecular identifiers. Donors of different ages were randomly distributed across sequencing lanes to avoid experimental bias. The donors were divided into four age groups: young (average around 15 years), middle-aged (under 40), aged (roughly 66) and long-lived (82). For two donors (one aged 18 to 30 and one aged 80 or older), the study analyzed two additional independent replicas of 1 million unique cDNA reads from the same blood draw.

The V and J ends are trimmed by 5 bases and 5 bases, leaving 17 bases between them. From the cysteine up to the phenylalanine, the CDR3 has a length of 15 residues. CDR3 DNA is the only sequence kept; it has 45 bases, read in frame from the first base. As encoded in the germline V gene, CDR1 is SNHLY while CDR2 is FYNNEI. Overall study outcomes, separate from this receptor: Estimates of total diversity from one million sequenced T cells were regarded as lower bounds and underestimates. As age increased, observed TCR beta diversity per million T cells dropped in a roughly linear way, and a significant reduction was already evident by age 40. Because profiling used bulk unsorted PBMCs, naive and antigen-experienced compartments could not be compared conclusively. Donor CMV infection status was unknown, potentially confounding age-related changes in expanded clonotypes. The percentage of naive T cells measured by flow cytometry correlated strongly with observed TCR beta diversity. Compared with the aged group, more naive CD4+ T cells, fewer expanded clones and increased TCR diversity were shown by the long-lived group, suggesting age selection.

Systemically healthy Caucasian individuals from Russia, roughly 40 in total and aged roughly 6 to 90 years, were included as donors. About 10 milliliters of peripheral blood were collected from each donor into EDTA-treated Vacutainer tubes. Ficoll-Paque density-gradient centrifugation was used to isolate PBMCs, with at least 7 million per sample. Trizol reagent was used to extract total RNA from the PBMCs, yielding at least 5.5 micrograms per sample. For every donor, flow cytometry on a PBMC aliquot measured the percentage of naive CD45RAhigh/CD27high T cells. The library was produced with 5' RACE. Sequencing relied on an Illumina HiSeq 2500. The second PCR ran for about 6 to 11 cycles and used a J-beta primer mix along with a sample-barcoded 5' primer. A template-switch 5' adaptor carrying 12 random nucleotides introduced a unique molecular identifier onto each TCR beta cDNA molecule. Each sample yielded at least 3 million CDR3-containing paired-end reads. All of the RNA was converted into first-strand cDNA using the Mint cDNA synthesis kit, with a TRBC-specific oligonucleotide serving as the primer. Following uracil-DNA glycosylase treatment, a first 18-cycle PCR with universal primers M1SS and BC2_uni_R was performed on all cDNA. From the authors' description of their analysis: Each sample was normalized by randomly selecting 1 million high-quality reads, each carrying a distinct molecular identifier. Instead of being binned into consensus sequences, reads that shared molecular identifiers were thrown out. MiTCR, set to a Q25 quality threshold and the strictest error-elimination algorithm, was used for CDR3 identification, clonotype clustering and error correction. Lower-bound total TCR beta diversity was estimated with a nonparametric unseen species model using Euler transformation. The raw public data were reprocessed by TCRdb itself: fastp quality trimming at Q25, MiXCR clonotype calling, in-frame beta chains only. Identical CDR3 proteins give one entry, which carries the most common genes and DNA. These V and J calls derive from TCRdb rather than the authors' analysis. The sample data list around 900,000 distinct CDR3 sequences, and roughly 50% of these were observed just once. In total, the top ten clones hold about 21% of the sample.

In its sample, this clonotype was seen a few times. Its antigen remains undetermined. No quality values exist for individual bases; no much larger clone is one base distant. The sequencing sample was made of blood. This receptor was identified in a woman aged 55-70 years in good health. Recombination joined TRBV2 with TRBJ2-3, with the D gene possibly TRBD1 or TRBD2, each one fitting 5 bases. The DNA reads as follows: TGTGCCAGCAGTCTGGGGGTCGGAGGAGGAGATACGCAGTATTTT. Its product reads: CASSLGVGGGDTQYF.